A single sample gave rise to the 14 T cell receptor beta chains below, sequenced in a study of regulatory T cells in long-lasting Graves disease. Libraries of TCR beta came from iRepertoire HTBI primers plus Arm-PCR of CDR3 regions. TCRdb called the multiplex PCR reads again in MiXCR, with one record for every CDR3 protein. Here the sample spans approximately 690,000 distinct CDR3 sequences, about 30% being singletons. Time point specified: persistent/refractory GD, antithyroid drugs over 5 years with positive TRAb. PBMC-extracted RNA yielded the TCR library. Sample: peripheral blood mononuclear cells (PBMCs), taken when the disease was refractory, from a patient treated with antithyroid drugs. Receptors originate from a female donor with Graves disease.

This sequence joins TRBV13 and TRBJ2-7; 13 bases match TRBD2. Germline V gene lookup returns CDR1 PRHDT and CDR2 FYEKMQ (reference sequence). The J segment lost 4 bases and the V segment lost 4 bases, leaving 7 bases of the junction unmatched. CDR3 length: 16 residues. The CDR3 protein is CASSSGPGLAGYEQYF. Here the CDR3 DNA reads TGTGCCAGCAGCTCTGGCCCGGGACTAGCGGGATACGAGCAGTACTTC. The full variable domain, with the rest looked up from reference TRBV13 and TRBJ2-7, is AAGVIQSPRHLIKEKRETATLKCYPIPRHDTVYWYQQGPGQDPQFLISFYEKMQSDKGSIPDRFSAQQFSDYHSELNMSSLELGDSALYFCASSSGPGLAGYEQYFGPGTRLTVT.

The CDR3 nucleotides read TGTGCCTGGAGTTCGATGTTGGGGCATGGCTACACCTTC. Translation: CAWSSMLGHGYTF. V is TRBV30 and J is TRBJ1-2; D may be TRBD1 (5 bases). Germline V gene sequence: CDR1 GTSNPN, CDR2 SVGIG (reference sequence). There are 13 residues in the CDR3. V was shortened by 2 bases and J by 6 bases, with 13 bases between the two germline ends.

This chain connects TRBV19 to TRBJ1-2, with D maybe TRBD1 (5 bases). CDR3 length equals 15 residues. The germline V and J ends were trimmed by 4 bases and 4 bases, with 16 bases remaining between them. Germline V gene data show CDR1 as LNHDA and CDR2 as SQIVND (reference sequence). In DNA form, the CDR3 reads TGTGCCAGTAGTACCGGGACCATAGCAAGCTATGGCTACACCTTC. Its protein is CASSTGTIASYGYTF.

V is TRBV10-3 and J is TRBJ2-5; 7 positions match TRBD1. Trimming removed 5 bases from V and 2 bases from J; junction bases left unmatched: 2. Germline V gene data show CDR1 as ENHRY and CDR2 as SYGVKD. The CDR3 runs to 13 residues. The CDR3 loop reads CAISRGPQETQYF. CDR3 coding DNA: TGTGCCATCAGTAGGGGGCCTCAAGAGACCCAGTACTTC.

The chain is built from TRBV9 and TRBJ2-2; D possibly corresponds to TRBD1 (6 bases). The CDR3 length is 16 residues. Trimming stripped 4 bases from V and 1 base from J, with 14 bases between. The germline gives CDR1 SGDLS, CDR2 YYNGEE. CDR3 region: CASSPRTEKNTGELFF. As DNA, the CDR3 is TGTGCCAGCAGCCCCCGGACAGAAAAGAACACCGGGGAGCTGTTTTTT. Drawing the rest from reference TRBV9 and TRBJ2-2, the complete variable domain is DSGVTQTPKHLITATGQRVTLRCSPRSGDLSVYWYQQSLDQGLQFLIQYYNGEERAKGNILERFSAQQFPDLHSELNLSSLELGDSALYFCASSPRTEKNTGELFFGEGSRLTVL.

J is TRBJ1-1 and V is TRBV5-1; TRBD1 agrees at 8 bases. Germline assignment: CDR1 SGHRS and CDR2 YFSETQ. This CDR3 has 13 amino acids. With 2 bases clipped from V and 6 bases from J, the junction kept 3 bases outside the gene matches. CDR3 protein: CASSLQGVSEAFF. Written as DNA, the CDR3 is TGCGCCAGCAGCTTACAGGGGGTGTCTGAAGCTTTCTTT.

This clonotype was counted ten times or more. DNA of the CDR3: TGTGCCAGCAGTTTACAGGTCTCCGCTGAAGCTTTCTTT. Residues: CASSLQVSAEAFF. This chain uses TRBV28 with TRBJ1-1; D remains ambiguous. Trimming removed 2 bases at V and 6 bases at J, with 10 bases between. The CDR3 totals 13 residues. Germline assignment: CDR1 MDHEN and CDR2 SYDVKM.

The chain recombines TRBV11-2 with TRBJ1-2; tentatively, D is TRBD1 (6 bases). V lost 2 bases and J 6 bases, leaving 10 bases between the germline ends. CDR1 is SGHAT, CDR2 FQNNGV, per germline. The CDR3 runs to 13 residues. The CDR3 reads CASSLQGRDGYTF. As DNA, the CDR3 is TGTGCCAGCAGCTTACAGGGGCGGGATGGCTACACCTTC.

The V gene is TRBV28, the J gene TRBJ2-3; D is ambiguous. The CDR3 is 13 residues long. CDR1 is MDHEN, CDR2 SYDVKM, per germline. V gave up 8 bases and J gave up 1 base, with 10 bases separating them. The CDR3 nucleotides read TGTGCCAGCGACCACCCAGGCACAGATACGCAGTATTTT. Its protein is CASDHPGTDTQYF.

This sequence joins TRBV14 and TRBJ1-2; D is uncertain. Per germline, CDR1 SGHDN and CDR2 FVKESK. The CDR3 has 14 amino acids. V was cut by 4 bases and J by 8 bases, with 17 bases left in between. The CDR3 protein is CASSPHLQTGGYTF. The DNA of the CDR3 is TGTGCCAGCAGCCCGCACCTTCAGACGGGGGGCTACACCTTC.

The chain combines TRBV7-9 with TRBJ2-7; D perhaps matches TRBD1 (6 bases). The germline V gene has CDR1 SEHNR and CDR2 FQNEAQ (reference sequence). CDR3 length: 13 residues. V was clipped by 4 bases and J by 6 bases, with 13 bases between them. The chain's CDR3 is CASSSGVSLEQYF. The CDR3 DNA is TGTGCCAGCAGCTCAGGGGTTAGCCTCGAGCAGTACTTC. Combining the CDR3 with reference TRBV7-9 and TRBJ2-7 gives the whole variable domain DTGVSQNPRHKITKRGQNVTFRCDPISEHNRLYWYRQTLGQGPEFLTYFQNEAQLEKSRLLSDRFSAERPKGSFSTLEIQRTEQGDSAMYLCASSSGVSLEQYFGPGTRLTVT.

This clonotype was seen repeatedly, ten times or more. The V gene is TRBV9, the J gene TRBJ2-5; 9 bases are shared with TRBD1. This CDR3 region has 15 residues. V shed 4 bases and J 2 bases; nucleotides not matched to a gene: 6. Germline assignment: CDR1 SGDLS and CDR2 YYNGEE. As DNA, the CDR3 is TGTGCCAGCAGCTTTTCCGGGACAGGGCAAGAGACCCAGTACTTC. It translates to CASSFSGTGQETQYF.

V usage is TRBV30 and J usage is TRBJ1-2, with 7 bases identical to TRBD1. Germline values: CDR1 GTSNPN, CDR2 SVGIG (reference sequence). This CDR3 has 13 residues. Trimming cost V 4 bases and J 4 bases; bases outside gene matches: 6. CDR3 DNA: TGTGCCTGGACCCAGACAGGGCTCTATGGCTACACCTTC. Protein: CAWTQTGLYGYTF.

This clonotype was recorded many times. The rearrangement joins TRBV2 to TRBJ2-5; no firm D call. Trimming took off 6 bases at V and 2 bases at J, with 13 bases between the two ends. Germline CDR1 is SNHLY and CDR2 is FYNNEI. The CDR3 covers 14 residues. The CDR3 loop reads CASRPLTRQETQYF. The CDR3 nucleotides read TGTGCCAGCAGGCCCCTAACGAGGCAAGAGACCCAGTACTTC.